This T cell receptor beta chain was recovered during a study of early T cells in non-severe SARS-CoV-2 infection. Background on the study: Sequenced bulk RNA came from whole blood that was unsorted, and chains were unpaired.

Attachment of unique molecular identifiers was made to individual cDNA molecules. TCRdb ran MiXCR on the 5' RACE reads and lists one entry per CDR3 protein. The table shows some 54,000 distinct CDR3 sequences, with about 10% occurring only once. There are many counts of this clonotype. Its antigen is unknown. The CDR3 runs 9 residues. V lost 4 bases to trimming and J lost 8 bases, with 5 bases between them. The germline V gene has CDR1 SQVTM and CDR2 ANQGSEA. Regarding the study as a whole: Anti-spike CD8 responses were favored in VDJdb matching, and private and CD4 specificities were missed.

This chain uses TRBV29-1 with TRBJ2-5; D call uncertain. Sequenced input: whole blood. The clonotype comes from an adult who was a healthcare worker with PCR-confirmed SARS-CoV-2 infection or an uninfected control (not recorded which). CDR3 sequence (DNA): TGCAGCGTTGCTCCCACCCAGTACTTC. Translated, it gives CSVAPTQYF.